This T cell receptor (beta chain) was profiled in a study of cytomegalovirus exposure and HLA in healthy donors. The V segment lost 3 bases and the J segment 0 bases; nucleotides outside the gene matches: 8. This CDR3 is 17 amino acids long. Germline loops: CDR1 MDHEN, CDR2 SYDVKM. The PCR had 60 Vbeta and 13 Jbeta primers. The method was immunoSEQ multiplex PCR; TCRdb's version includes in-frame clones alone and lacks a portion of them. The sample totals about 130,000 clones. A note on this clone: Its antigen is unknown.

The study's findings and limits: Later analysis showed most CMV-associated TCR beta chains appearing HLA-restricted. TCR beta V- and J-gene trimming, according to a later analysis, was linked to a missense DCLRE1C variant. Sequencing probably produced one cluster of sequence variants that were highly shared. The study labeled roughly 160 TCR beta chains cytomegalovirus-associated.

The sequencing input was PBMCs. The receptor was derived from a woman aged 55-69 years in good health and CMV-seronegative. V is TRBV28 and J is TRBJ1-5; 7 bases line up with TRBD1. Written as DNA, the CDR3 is TGTGCCAGCAGTTTGAAGGCAGGGGGATATAGCAATCAGCCCCAGCATTTT. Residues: CASSLKAGGYSNQPQHF.